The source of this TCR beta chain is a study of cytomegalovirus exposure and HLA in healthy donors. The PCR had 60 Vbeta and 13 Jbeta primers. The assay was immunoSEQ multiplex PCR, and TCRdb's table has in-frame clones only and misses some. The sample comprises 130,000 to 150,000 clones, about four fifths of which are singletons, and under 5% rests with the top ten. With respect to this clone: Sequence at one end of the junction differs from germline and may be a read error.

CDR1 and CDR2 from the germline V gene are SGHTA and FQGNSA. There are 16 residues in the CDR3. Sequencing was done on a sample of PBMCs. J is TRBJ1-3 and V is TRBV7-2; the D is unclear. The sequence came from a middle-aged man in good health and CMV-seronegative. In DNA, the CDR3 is TGTGCCAGCACCTTAACGGCGGGCTCCTCTGGAAACACCATATATTTT. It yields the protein CASTLTAGSSGNTIYF.